Listed below are T cell receptor beta chains from one sample, sequenced in a study of T-cell reconstitution after alpha-beta-depleted transplantation in children. Each CDR3 protein gets one entry after TCRdb re-called the PCR reads with MiXCR. The sample has about 830,000 distinct CDR3 sequences; around 15% are singletons. The sequences come from PBMCs, mostly from graft donor cells, collected 360 days after TCRalphabeta/CD19-depleted stem cell transplant. The receptors stem from a male patient between 10 and 17 years old who had a stem cell transplant for acute lymphoblastic leukemia, so the T cells may come from the graft donor. The CDR3 runs from the conserved cysteine through the conserved F or W. The order of the fields is clone size, CDR3 length, D gene, V gene, J gene, CDR3 DNA, CDR3 protein. D genes are given only for firm matches. Clone size is stated in some rows and not others, as once, few, many or a class when expanded.

many,11,TRBD1,TRBV20-1,TRBJ1-2,TGCACCCTGGACAGGGCCTATGGCTACACCTTC,CTLDRAYGYTF
.,18,.,TRBV14,TRBJ2-2,TGTGCCAGCAGCCTCGGGACGGTATCTACTTCATACACCGGGGAGCTGTTTTTT,CASSLGTVSTSYTGELFF
few,12,.,TRBV6-5,TRBJ2-1,TGTGCCAGCAGCCCCTTTAACAATGAGCAGTTCTTC,CASSPFNNEQFF
.,14,TRBD1,TRBV5-5,TRBJ2-7,TGTGCCAGCAGCTTCGGACAGGGAACAGGCGAGCAGTACTTC,CASSFGQGTGEQYF
few,15,.,TRBV7-7,TRBJ2-1,TGTGCCAGCAGCGAACTACAGGGCCCCCTGAATGAGCAGTTCTTC,CASSELQGPLNEQFF
.,15,.,TRBV20-1,TRBJ2-6,TGCAGTGCTAGATCAGGGGTATCTGGGGCCAACGTCCTGACTTTC,CSARSGVSGANVLTF
.,18,TRBD1,TRBV11-1,TRBJ1-1,TGTGCCAGCAGCCCTGGGACAGGGGCCCGAAGGTGGGACACTGAAGCTTTCTTT,CASSPGTGARRWDTEAFF
few,18,.,TRBV27,TRBJ2-3,TGTGCCAGCAGTCTCGGGGTAGCGGATACTCCTAGCACAGATACGCAGTATTTT,CASSLGVADTPSTDTQYF
few,14,.,TRBV7-9,TRBJ2-1,TGTGCCAGCAGCACCGTCTGGGCCGACAATGAGCAGTTCTTC,CASSTVWADNEQFF
many,15,.,TRBV7-2,TRBJ1-1,TGTGCCAGCAGCTTAGCTACTGGGGTTAACACTGAAGCTTTCTTT,CASSLATGVNTEAFF
few,13,.,TRBV20-1,TRBJ1-4,TGCAGTGCTAGGCCTTCAGGGTATGAAAAACTGTTTTTT,CSARPSGYEKLFF
few,17,TRBD2,TRBV6-5,TRBJ2-1,TGTGCCAGCAGTTACGTGTGGCGGGAGAGCTCCTACAATGAGCAGTTCTTC,CASSYVWRESSYNEQFF
.,15,.,TRBV6-5,TRBJ2-3,TGTGCCAGCAGTTACTCGGGGGCTGTCACAGATACGCAGTATTTT,CASSYSGAVTDTQYF
.,14,.,TRBV29-1,TRBJ2-2,TGCAGCGTTGGAGGGAGCTCGAACACCGGGGAGCTGTTTTTT,CSVGGSSNTGELFF
.,18,TRBD1,TRBV6-1,TRBJ2-7,TGTGCCAGCAGCCCCATCATTGGACAGGGGGCAAGGACCTACGAGCAGTACTTC,CASSPIIGQGARTYEQYF
few,14,.,TRBV6-5,TRBJ1-4,TGTGCCAGCAGTTACTCGAGGGTGAATGAAAAACTGTTTTTT,CASSYSRVNEKLFF
many,15,.,TRBV5-1,TRBJ2-7,TGCGCCAGCAGCTTTAGCGGCCTTTCCTCCTACGAGCAGTACTTC,CASSFSGLSSYEQYF
.,17,.,TRBV5-1,TRBJ2-7,TGCGCCAGCAGCTTAGGGCTATTAGCCCCAGACCCATACGAGCAGTACTTC,CASSLGLLAPDPYEQYF
.,14,.,TRBV14,TRBJ1-4,TGTGCCAGCAGCCGGGCCCTATCGGGTGAAAAACTGTTTTTT,CASSRALSGEKLFF
few,18,TRBD2,TRBV5-1,TRBJ2-2,TGCGCCAGCAGCCCCGGTTCTAGCGGACCGATGCGGGCCGGGGAGCTGTTTTTT,CASSPGSSGPMRAGELFF
.,15,TRBD2,TRBV2,TRBJ2-5,TGTGCCATCCGGGGGGTAGCGGGAGCGGATCAGACCCAGTACTTC,CAIRGVAGADQTQYF
.,14,.,TRBV24-1,TRBJ1-1,TGTGCCACCAGTGATGTAGGGCCGGGCACTGAAGCTTTCTTT,CATSDVGPGTEAFF
.,15,.,TRBV6-2/TRBV6-3,TRBJ2-7,TGTGCCAGCAGGGACTACAGTCGTAGCTCCTACGAGCAGTACTTC,CASRDYSRSSYEQYF
few,16,.,TRBV12-3/TRBV12-4,TRBJ2-5,TGTGCCAGCAGTTTATTTGGGGAGGACCACGGGGAGACCCAGTACTTC,CASSLFGEDHGETQYF
.,16,.,TRBV9,TRBJ1-2,TGTGCCAGCAGCGTAGCCTCCGGCAGGACTAACTATGGCTACACCTTC,CASSVASGRTNYGYTF
once,16,.,TRBV10-3,TRBJ2-7,TGTGCCATCAGTGAGCCCGACCCCAATGGGGCCTACGAGCAGTACTTC,CAISEPDPNGAYEQYF
many,12,.,TRBV12-3/TRBV12-4,TRBJ1-1,TGTGCCAGCACCCTTAGAGGGGCTGAAGCTTTCTTT,CASTLRGAEAFF
.,14,.,TRBV25-1,TRBJ1-5,TGTGCCAGCAGTGAATCCGGGAGGTATCAGCCCCAGCATTTT,CASSESGRYQPQHF
many,13,.,TRBV12-3/TRBV12-4,TRBJ1-1,TGTGCCAGCATCTATCTAAGGGGCTATGAAGCTTTCTTT,CASIYLRGYEAFF
.,13,.,TRBV20-1,TRBJ2-3,TGCAGTGCTAGGGGGTCAGGGGAGGATACGCAGTATTTT,CSARGSGEDTQYF
many,13,.,TRBV7-3,TRBJ2-7,TGTGCCAGCGGACCAGGGCCAGGCTACGAGCAGTACTTC,CASGPGPGYEQYF
few,16,.,TRBV20-1,TRBJ2-5,TGCAGTGCGCCCGCACATTTCCCCAGGCGCCAAGAGACCCAGTACTTC,CSAPAHFPRRQETQYF
few,16,TRBD1,TRBV24-1,TRBJ2-1,TGTGCCACCAGTGATCCTCGACAGGGGGTCTACAATGAGCAGTTCTTC,CATSDPRQGVYNEQFF
few,12,.,TRBV12-3/TRBV12-4,TRBJ1-5,TGTGCCAGCAGCTCCGCCTATCAGCCCCAGCATTTT,CASSSAYQPQHF
many,14,.,TRBV20-1,TRBJ2-1,TGCAGTGCTAGAGAATCCCGCAGCGGTCGTGAGCAGTTCTTC,CSARESRSGREQFF
.,18,TRBD1,TRBV19,TRBJ1-5,TGTGCCAGTAGTTCCGCCCCTTGGACAGGGAAGAGCAATCAGCCCCAGCATTTT,CASSSAPWTGKSNQPQHF
few,15,TRBD2,TRBV9,TRBJ2-1,TGTGCCAGCAGCGTAGTAAATCTAGCGGGATCTGAGCAGTTCTTC,CASSVVNLAGSEQFF
few,14,.,TRBV7-9,TRBJ2-3,TGTGCCAGCAGCTTTTGGGAGGCCACAGATACGCAGTATTTT,CASSFWEATDTQYF
few,14,.,TRBV7-2,TRBJ2-7,TGTGCCAGCAGCTTTCAAAGGAACTCCTACGAGCAGTACTTC,CASSFQRNSYEQYF
few,14,.,TRBV12-3/TRBV12-4,TRBJ1-3,TGTGCCAGCAGTTTTTATAGCTCTGGAAACACCATATATTTT,CASSFYSSGNTIYF
many,15,.,TRBV5-1,TRBJ2-2,TGCGCCAGCAGCTTCAGCCAGGGACACACCGGGGAGCTGTTTTTT,CASSFSQGHTGELFF
.,12,.,TRBV4-1,TRBJ1-6,TGCGCCAGCAGCCAAGATCTGGGACCCCTCCACTTT,CASSQDLGPLHF
few,15,TRBD2,TRBV20-1,TRBJ2-2,TGCAGTGCGGGGACTAGCGGGATCGGCACCGGGGAGCTGTTTTTT,CSAGTSGIGTGELFF
.,13,.,TRBV15,TRBJ1-5,TGTGCCACCAGCCCCCGATATCGTCAGCCCCAGCATTTT,CATSPRYRQPQHF
.,16,TRBD2,TRBV2,TRBJ2-2,TGTGCCAGCCGCCGAGGGACTAGCGGAACTCGCGGGGAGCTGTTTTTT,CASRRGTSGTRGELFF
.,14,TRBD2,TRBV9,TRBJ2-1,TGTGCCAGCAGTGAACTAGCGAACTACAATGAGCAGTTCTTC,CASSELANYNEQFF
few,15,TRBD1,TRBV11-2,TRBJ1-5,TGTGCCAGCAGCTTTGCGGACAGGGGAGGACAGCCCCAGCATTTT,CASSFADRGGQPQHF
few,14,.,TRBV5-1,TRBJ2-7,TGCGCCAGTAAGCCCTCATCGACAGGATACGAGCAGTACTTC,CASKPSSTGYEQYF
few,15,TRBD1,TRBV4-1,TRBJ1-2,TGCGCCAGCAGCCAAGCGGACAGGGGCATCTATGGCTACACCTTC,CASSQADRGIYGYTF
.,16,.,TRBV6-1,TRBJ2-3,TGTGCCAGCAGTCTGAGTCATGGCGGGACTACAGATACGCAGTATTTT,CASSLSHGGTTDTQYF
.,17,TRBD2,TRBV9,TRBJ2-1,TGTGCCAGCAGCGGATGGCTAGCGGGAGGGTCTTACAATGAGCAGTTCTTC,CASSGWLAGGSYNEQFF
few,15,.,TRBV5-4,TRBJ2-2,TGTGCCAGCACCCTGACAGGATTTTCCACCGGGGAGCTGTTTTTT,CASTLTGFSTGELFF
.,14,.,TRBV29-1,TRBJ1-5,TGCAGCGTTGAAGGGGGGGCCGGCAATCAGCCCCAGCATTTT,CSVEGGAGNQPQHF
.,13,.,TRBV7-2,TRBJ2-2,TGTGCCAGCAGGTCACAGAACACCGGGGAGCTGTTTTTT,CASRSQNTGELFF
.,15,.,TRBV7-6,TRBJ2-1,TGTGCCAGCAGCGAGACAACCGGGAATTACAATGAGCAGTTCTTC,CASSETTGNYNEQFF